Listed below are T cell receptor beta chains from one sample, sequenced in a study of blood T cell repertoires in COVID-19. Only in-frame clones appear in the TCRdb table, and some are missing; sequencing was by immunoSEQ multiplex PCR. Of tens of thousands of clones in the sample, about 79% are singletons; the top ten hold more than 5%. Specimen: peripheral blood. These receptors were taken from a woman in her sixties with acute or convalescent COVID-19. Each CDR3 is given with its conserved first and last residue. D genes are given only for firm matches. Expanded clones get a size class; other rows say once, few or many, or leave the size out.

>once|.|TRBJ1-1|TRBV7-9
CASSGPTVNTEAFF
TGTGCCAGCAGCGGGCCCACAGTGAACACTGAAGCTTTCTTT
>.|.|TRBJ2-5|TRBV14
CASPKPKQGQETQYF
TGTGCCAGCCCGAAACCAAAACAGGGCCAAGAGACCCAGTACTTC
>.|.|TRBJ2-7|TRBV5-1
CASSLDSGAYEQYF
TGCGCCAGCAGCTTGGATTCCGGAGCCTACGAGCAGTACTTC
>.|TRBD1|TRBJ1-1|TRBV9
CASSPGQRMNTEAFF
TGTGCCAGCAGCCCGGGACAGCGAATGAACACTGAAGCTTTCTTT
>.|.|TRBJ1-5|TRBV18
CASSPEALSNQPQHF
TGTGCCAGCTCACCCGAGGCCCTAAGCAATCAGCCCCAGCATTTT
>.|.|TRBJ1-5|TRBV29-1
CSVETGNQPQHF
TGCAGCGTTGAGACCGGGAATCAGCCCCAGCATTTT
>.|TRBD1|TRBJ1-2|TRBV19
CASSLWDRNYGYTF
TGTGCCAGTAGTTTATGGGACAGAAACTATGGCTACACCTTC
>.|.|TRBJ2-6|TRBV5-1
CASSLEGAGANVLTF
TGCGCCAGCAGCTTGGAGGGGGCTGGGGCCAACGTCCTGACTTTC
>few|.|TRBJ2-6|TRBV25-1
CASSAGTGANVLTF
TGTGCCAGCAGTGCCGGGACTGGGGCCAACGTCCTGACTTTC
>.|TRBD1|TRBJ2-7|TRBV10-3
CAISEWGTGEVEQYF
TGTGCCATCAGCGAATGGGGGACAGGGGAGGTCGAGCAGTACTTC
>.|.|TRBJ2-2|TRBV14
CASSQDRSLPPKNTGELFF
TGTGCCAGCAGCCAAGATCGGTCACTCCCCCCAAAAAACACCGGGGAGCTGTTTTTT
>.|TRBD2|TRBJ2-3|TRBV5-1
CASSHYRASGGITDTQYF
TGCGCCAGCAGTCACTACCGGGCTAGCGGGGGGATTACAGATACGCAGTATTTT
>once|TRBD2|TRBJ2-1|TRBV19
CASSIDGPGSGGYNEQFF
TGTGCCAGTAGTATAGATGGGCCAGGGAGCGGGGGTTACAATGAGCAGTTCTTC
>.|TRBD1|TRBJ1-5|TRBV7-3
CASSLTGTDGQPQHF
TGTGCCAGCAGCTTAACAGGGACAGATGGTCAGCCCCAGCATTTT
>.|.|TRBJ1-2|TRBV27
CASSLFPGGAYGYTF
TGTGCCAGCAGTTTATTTCCGGGTGGTGCCTATGGCTACACCTTC
>.|TRBD1|TRBJ1-1|TRBV19
CASVPGQGIGTEAFF
TGTGCCAGTGTGCCGGGACAGGGAATTGGGACTGAAGCTTTCTTT
>few|.|TRBJ1-1|TRBV6-6
CASSHIYTEAFF
TGTGCCAGCAGTCACATTTACACTGAAGCTTTCTTT
>once|TRBD1|TRBJ1-6|TRBV5-6
CASRLNSDRGRNSPLHF
TGTGCCAGCAGATTGAATTCGGACAGGGGGAGAAATTCACCCCTCCACTTT
>.|.|TRBJ2-4|TRBV9
CASSAGGPKNIQYF
TGTGCCAGCAGCGCAGGTGGTCCCAAAAACATTCAGTACTTC
>.|TRBD1|TRBJ1-1|TRBV6-6
CASSATRGRYDTEAFF
TGTGCCAGCAGTGCCACCAGGGGGCGGTACGACACTGAAGCTTTCTTT
>.|TRBD1|TRBJ1-4|TRBV5-1
CASSADRRANEKLFF
TGCGCCAGCAGCGCGGACAGGCGAGCTAATGAAAAACTGTTTTTT
>.|TRBD1|TRBJ2-7|TRBV6-5
CASQPGTGIYEQYF
TGTGCCAGCCAGCCCGGGACAGGAATTTACGAGCAGTACTTC
>.|.|TRBJ1-3|TRBV12-3/TRBV12-4
CASSLRVSDTIYF
TGTGCCAGCAGTTTGAGGGTATCGGACACCATATATTTT
>.|TRBD1|TRBJ1-1|TRBV5-1
CASSPGQGFDTEAFF
TGCGCCAGCAGCCCGGGACAGGGGTTTGACACTGAAGCTTTCTTT
>.|.|TRBJ1-6|TRBV30
CAWSASGGDYNSPLHF
TGTGCCTGGAGTGCCTCCGGGGGGGATTATAATTCACCCCTCCACTTT
>once|.|TRBJ1-1|TRBV29-1
CSVAGGLNTEAFF
TGCAGCGTTGCCGGGGGATTGAACACTGAAGCTTTCTTT
>.|TRBD1|TRBJ1-5|TRBV19
CASRDRATGQPQHF
TGTGCCAGTAGGGACAGGGCCACAGGTCAGCCCCAGCATTTT
>.|TRBD1|TRBJ2-7|TRBV3-1/TRBV3-2
CASTLGTGREQYF
TGTGCCAGCACCTTAGGGACAGGGCGCGAGCAGTACTTC
>few|TRBD1|TRBJ1-3|TRBV2
CASAGQLSGNTIYF
TGTGCCAGCGCGGGACAGCTGTCTGGAAACACCATATATTTT
>.|.|TRBJ1-3|TRBV7-9
CASSLWGDVGSGNTIYF
TGTGCCAGCAGCCTGTGGGGGGACGTTGGCTCTGGAAACACCATATATTTT
>few|.|TRBJ1-4|TRBV9
CASSVAPGGINEKLFF
TGTGCCAGCAGCGTAGCTCCGGGGGGAATTAATGAAAAACTGTTTTTT
>.|.|TRBJ1-2|TRBV29-1
CSIPRGYGYTF
TGCAGCATCCCCCGGGGCTATGGCTACACCTTC
>.|.|TRBJ2-2|TRBV5-4
CASSLNPSGGELFF
TGTGCCAGCAGCCTGAACCCATCAGGGGGGGAGCTGTTTTTT
>.|.|TRBJ1-2|TRBV6-1
CASSEVPNAGSYGYTF
TGTGCCAGCAGTGAAGTGCCCAATGCAGGTAGCTATGGCTACACCTTC
>.|TRBD1|TRBJ1-1|TRBV11-3
CASSYRGSNTEAFF
TGTGCCAGCAGCTACAGGGGTTCGAACACTGAAGCTTTCTTT
>once|.|TRBJ1-6|TRBV14
CASSQVASLNSPLHF
TGTGCCAGCAGCCAAGTAGCCTCGCTTAATTCACCCCTCCACTTT
>once|.|TRBJ1-3|TRBV21-1
CASSNWPPGGNTIYF
TGTGCCAGCAGCAACTGGCCCCCGGGAGGAAACACCATATATTTT
>.|.|TRBJ2-2|TRBV7-6
CASIPAENTGELFF
TGTGCCAGCATCCCAGCGGAGAACACCGGGGAGCTGTTTTTT
>.|.|TRBJ1-2|TRBV18
CASSPMGNYGYTF
TGTGCCAGCTCACCAATGGGCAACTATGGCTACACCTTC
>.|TRBD1|TRBJ2-3|TRBV18
CASSPGQGVGTDTQYF
TGTGCCAGCTCTCCGGGACAGGGGGTGGGCACAGATACGCAGTATTTT
>.|.|TRBJ1-5|TRBV7-2
CASSIQGSSNQPQHF
TGTGCCAGCAGCATACAGGGTAGTAGCAATCAGCCCCAGCATTTT
>.|TRBD1|TRBJ1-2|TRBV6-5
CASSRQGVYGYTF
TGTGCCAGCAGCCGACAGGGGGTCTATGGCTACACCTTC
>.|TRBD2|TRBJ2-1|TRBV9
CASSVSGGLNNEQFF
TGTGCCAGCAGCGTCAGCGGGGGTCTAAACAATGAGCAGTTCTTC
>.|TRBD1|TRBJ1-2|TRBV19
CASSMRDSAYGYTF
TGTGCCAGTAGTATGCGGGACAGCGCCTATGGCTACACCTTC
>few|TRBD1|TRBJ1-1|TRBV2
CASSPLSGTGNTEAFF
TGTGCCAGCAGTCCCCTCTCCGGGACAGGGAACACTGAAGCTTTCTTT
>.|TRBD2|TRBJ2-3|TRBV13
CASRSGGPSTDTQYF
TGTGCCAGCAGGTCGGGGGGGCCTAGCACGGATACGCAGTATTTT
>.|.|TRBJ1-6|TRBV5-6
CASSWGDPSNAYNSPLHF
TGTGCCAGCAGCTGGGGGGACCCCAGTAACGCCTATAATTCACCCCTCCACTTT
>.|TRBD1|TRBJ1-6|TRBV27
CASSHAGTGSYNSPLHF
TGTGCCAGCAGTCACGCCGGGACAGGGAGCTATAATTCACCCCTCCACTTT
>.|TRBD2|TRBJ2-2|TRBV5-1
CASSPGGSATGELFF
TGCGCCAGCAGCCCCGGGGGGTCGGCCACCGGGGAGCTGTTTTTT
>.|TRBD1|TRBJ2-7|TRBV11-1
CASSDPTGRFSYEQYF
TGTGCCAGCAGCGACCCGACAGGGCGCTTCTCCTACGAGCAGTACTTC
>.|.|TRBJ1-1|TRBV18
CASSTTSGDTEAFF
TGTGCCAGCTCCACCACATCGGGGGACACTGAAGCTTTCTTT
>few|.|TRBJ1-1|TRBV20-1
CSAASGEEAFF
TGCAGTGCTGCCTCGGGGGAGGAAGCTTTCTTT
>.|TRBD2|TRBJ2-5|TRBV7-7
CASSRGLAGGRAETQYF
TGTGCCAGCAGCCGCGGTCTAGCGGGGGGCCGTGCAGAGACCCAGTACTTC
>.|TRBD2|TRBJ2-1|TRBV30
CAWKGLADEQFF
TGTGCCTGGAAGGGACTAGCGGATGAGCAGTTCTTC
>.|.|TRBJ1-3|TRBV10-2
CASSQSSGNTIYF
TGCGCCAGTTCACAGAGCTCTGGAAACACCATATATTTT